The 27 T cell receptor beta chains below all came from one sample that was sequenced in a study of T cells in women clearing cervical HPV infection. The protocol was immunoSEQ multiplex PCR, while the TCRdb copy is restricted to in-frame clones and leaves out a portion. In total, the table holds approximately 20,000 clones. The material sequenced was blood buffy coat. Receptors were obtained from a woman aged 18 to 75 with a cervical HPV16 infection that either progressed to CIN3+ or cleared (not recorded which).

CDR3 DNA (partial): TGTGCCAGCTCGCCCTCCACCCCCTCCGGGACAGGGGGGGGCTATGGC. Translating gives CASSPSTPSGTGGGYG. The whole CDR3 region reads CASSPSTPSGTGGGYGYTF. The chain links TRBV18 to TRBJ1-2; 11 positions agree with TRBD1. The read ends 3 residues early relative to the CDR3; the germline J gene fills the gap. The CDR3 has 19 amino acids. Germline V gene data show CDR1 as KGHSH and CDR2 as LQKENI. The junction had 19 bases not matched to a gene; V was cut back by 6 bases and J by 4 bases.

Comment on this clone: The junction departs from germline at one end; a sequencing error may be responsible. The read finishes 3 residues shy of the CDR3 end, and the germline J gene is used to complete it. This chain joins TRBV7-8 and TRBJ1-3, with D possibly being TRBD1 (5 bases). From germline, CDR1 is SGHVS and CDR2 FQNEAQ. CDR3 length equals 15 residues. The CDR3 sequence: CASSLVSPQGTTIYF. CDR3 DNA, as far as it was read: TGTGCCAGCAGCCTCGTTTCCCCGCAGGGAACCACC.

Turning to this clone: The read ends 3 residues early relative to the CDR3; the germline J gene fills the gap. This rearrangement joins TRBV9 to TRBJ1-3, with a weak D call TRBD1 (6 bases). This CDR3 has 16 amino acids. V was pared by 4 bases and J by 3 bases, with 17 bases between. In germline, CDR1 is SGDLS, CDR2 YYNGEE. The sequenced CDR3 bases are TGTGCCAGCAGCCCCACAGGGACCCAGGGTGGAAACACC. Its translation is CASSPTGTQGGNT. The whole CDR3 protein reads CASSPTGTQGGNTIYF.

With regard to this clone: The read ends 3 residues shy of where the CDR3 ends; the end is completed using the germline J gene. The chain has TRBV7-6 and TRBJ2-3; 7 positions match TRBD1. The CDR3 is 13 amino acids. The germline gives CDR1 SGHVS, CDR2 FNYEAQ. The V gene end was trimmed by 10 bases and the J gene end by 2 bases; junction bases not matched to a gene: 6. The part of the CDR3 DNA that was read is TGTGCCACGGGACAGCTATACACAGATACG. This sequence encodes CATGQLYTDT. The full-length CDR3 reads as CATGQLYTDTQYF. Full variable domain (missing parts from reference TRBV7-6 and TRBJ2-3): GAGVSQSPRYKVTKRGQDVALRCDPISGHVSLYWYRQALGQGPEFLTYFNYEAQQDKSGLPNDRFSAERPEGSISTLTIQRTEQRDSAMYRCATGQLYTDTQYFGPGTRLTVL.

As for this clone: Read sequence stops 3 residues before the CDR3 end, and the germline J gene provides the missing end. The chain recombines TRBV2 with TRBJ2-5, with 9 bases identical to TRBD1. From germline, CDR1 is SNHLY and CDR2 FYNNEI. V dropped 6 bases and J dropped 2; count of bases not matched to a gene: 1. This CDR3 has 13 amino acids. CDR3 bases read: TGTGCCAGCAGGGGGACAGGGCAAGAGACC. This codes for CASRGTGQET. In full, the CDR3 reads CASRGTGQETQYF.

The CDR3 loop is CASSGRGGPETQYF. CDR3 bases read: TGTGCCAGCAGCGGTAGGGGCGGTCCAGAGACC. The chain employs TRBV7-9 and TRBJ2-5; TRBD1 might be the D (5 bases). The CDR3 end falls 3 residues outside the read, so it is completed with the germline J gene. This CDR3 is 14 amino acids long. Germline V gene data show CDR1 as SEHNR and CDR2 as FQNEAQ (reference sequence). V was trimmed by 5 bases and J by 4 bases, leaving 14 bases between them.

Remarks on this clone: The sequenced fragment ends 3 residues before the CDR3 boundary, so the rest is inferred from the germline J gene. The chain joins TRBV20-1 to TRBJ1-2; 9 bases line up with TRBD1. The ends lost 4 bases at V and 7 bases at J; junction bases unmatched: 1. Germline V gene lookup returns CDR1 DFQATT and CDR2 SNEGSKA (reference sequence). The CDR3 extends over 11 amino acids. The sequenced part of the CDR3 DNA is TGCAGTGCTACGACAGGGGGTGGC. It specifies CSATTGGG. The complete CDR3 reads CSATTGGGYTF.

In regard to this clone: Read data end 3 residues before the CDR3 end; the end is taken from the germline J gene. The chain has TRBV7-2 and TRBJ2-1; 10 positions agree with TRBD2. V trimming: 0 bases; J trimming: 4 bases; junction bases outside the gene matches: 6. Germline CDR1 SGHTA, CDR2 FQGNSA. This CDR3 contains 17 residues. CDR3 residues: CASSLAALAGLYNEQFF. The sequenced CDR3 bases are TGTGCCAGCAGCTTAGCGGCACTAGCGGGGTTATACAATGAG.

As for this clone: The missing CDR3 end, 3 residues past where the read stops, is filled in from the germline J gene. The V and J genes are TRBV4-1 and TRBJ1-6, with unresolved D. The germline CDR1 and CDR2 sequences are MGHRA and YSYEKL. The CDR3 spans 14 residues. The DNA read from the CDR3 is TGCGCCAGCAGCCAAGGACATGCTTTTGGGCCC. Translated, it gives CASSQGHAFGP. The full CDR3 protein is CASSQGHAFGPLHF.

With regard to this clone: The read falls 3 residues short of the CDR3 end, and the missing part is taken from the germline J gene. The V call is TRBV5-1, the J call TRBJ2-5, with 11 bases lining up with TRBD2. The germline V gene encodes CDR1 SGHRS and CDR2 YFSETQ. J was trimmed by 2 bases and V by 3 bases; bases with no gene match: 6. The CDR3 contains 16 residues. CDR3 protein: CASSWLASGGQETQYF. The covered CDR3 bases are TGCGCCAGCAGCTGGTTGGCTAGCGGGGGGCAAGAGACC.

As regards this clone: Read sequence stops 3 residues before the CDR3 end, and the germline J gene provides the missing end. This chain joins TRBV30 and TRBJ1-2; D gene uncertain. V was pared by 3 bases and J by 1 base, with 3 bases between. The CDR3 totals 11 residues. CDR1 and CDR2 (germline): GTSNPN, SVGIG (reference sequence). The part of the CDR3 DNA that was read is TGTGCCTGGAGCCTTAACTATGGC. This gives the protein CAWSLNYG. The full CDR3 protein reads CAWSLNYGYTF.

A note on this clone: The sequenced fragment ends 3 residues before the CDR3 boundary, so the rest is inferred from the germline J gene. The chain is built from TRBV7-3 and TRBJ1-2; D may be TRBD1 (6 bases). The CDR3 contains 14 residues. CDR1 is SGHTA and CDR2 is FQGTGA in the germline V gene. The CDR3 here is CASSLQGGREGYTF. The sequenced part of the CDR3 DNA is TGTGCCAGCAGCTTACAAGGGGGAAGGGAAGGC.

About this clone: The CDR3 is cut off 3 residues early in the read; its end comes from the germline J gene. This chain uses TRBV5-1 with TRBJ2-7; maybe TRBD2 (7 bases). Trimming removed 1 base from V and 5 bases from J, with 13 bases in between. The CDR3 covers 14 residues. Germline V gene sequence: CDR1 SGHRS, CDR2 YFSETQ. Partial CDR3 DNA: TGCGCCAGCAGCTTGAGGGGGGGGCAGAACGAG. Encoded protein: CASSLRGGQNE. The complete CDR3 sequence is CASSLRGGQNEQYF.

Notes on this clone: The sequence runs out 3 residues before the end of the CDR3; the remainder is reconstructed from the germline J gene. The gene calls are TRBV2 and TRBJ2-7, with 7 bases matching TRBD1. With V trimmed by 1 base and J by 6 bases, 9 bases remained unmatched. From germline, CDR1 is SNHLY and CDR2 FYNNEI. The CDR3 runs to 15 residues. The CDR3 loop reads CASSEGTGITREQYF. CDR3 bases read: TGTGCCAGCAGTGAAGGGACAGGTATAACGCGCGAG.

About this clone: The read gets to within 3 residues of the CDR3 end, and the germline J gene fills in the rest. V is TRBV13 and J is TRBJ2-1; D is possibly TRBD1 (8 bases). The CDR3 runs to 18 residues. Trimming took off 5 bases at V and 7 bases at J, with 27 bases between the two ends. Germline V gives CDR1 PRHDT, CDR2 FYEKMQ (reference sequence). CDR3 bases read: TGTGCCAGCAGCGGAACAGGGGGGGAGAATCAGTTTAGGAATGAG. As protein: CASSGTGGENQFRNE. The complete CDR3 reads CASSGTGGENQFRNEQFF.

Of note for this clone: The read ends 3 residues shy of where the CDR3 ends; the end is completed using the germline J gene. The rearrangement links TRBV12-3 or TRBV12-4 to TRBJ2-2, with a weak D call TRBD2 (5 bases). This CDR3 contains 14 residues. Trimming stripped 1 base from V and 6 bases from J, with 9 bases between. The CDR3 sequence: CASSLGGFPGELFF. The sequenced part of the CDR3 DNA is TGTGCCAGCAGTTTAGGAGGGTTCCCCGGGGAG.

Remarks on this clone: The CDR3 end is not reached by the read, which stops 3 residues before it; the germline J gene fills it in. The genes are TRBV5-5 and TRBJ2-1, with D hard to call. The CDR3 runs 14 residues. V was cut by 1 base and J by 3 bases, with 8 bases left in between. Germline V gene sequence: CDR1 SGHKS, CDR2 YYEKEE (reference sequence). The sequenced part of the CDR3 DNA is TGTGCCAGCAGCTTGATTTCCAACTACAATGAG. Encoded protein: CASSLISNYNE. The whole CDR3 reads CASSLISNYNEQFF.

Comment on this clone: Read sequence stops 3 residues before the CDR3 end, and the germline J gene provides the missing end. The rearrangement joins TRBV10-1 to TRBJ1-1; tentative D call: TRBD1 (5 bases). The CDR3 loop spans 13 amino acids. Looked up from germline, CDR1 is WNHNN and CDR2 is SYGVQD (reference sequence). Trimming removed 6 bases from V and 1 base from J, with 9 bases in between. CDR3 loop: CASREQANTEAFF. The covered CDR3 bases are TGCGCCAGCAGGGAACAGGCGAACACTGAA.

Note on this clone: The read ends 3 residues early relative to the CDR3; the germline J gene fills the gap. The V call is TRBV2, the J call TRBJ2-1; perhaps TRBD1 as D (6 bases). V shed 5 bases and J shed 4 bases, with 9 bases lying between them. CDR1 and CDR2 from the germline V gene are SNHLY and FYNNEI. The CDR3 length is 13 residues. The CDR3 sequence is CASSYGQYNEQFF. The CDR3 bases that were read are TGTGCCAGCAGTTACGGACAGTACAATGAG. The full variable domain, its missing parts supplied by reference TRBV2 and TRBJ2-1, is EPEVTQTPSHQVTQMGQEVILRCVPISNHLYFYWYRQILGQKVEFLVSFYNNEISEKSEIFDDQFSVERPDGSNFTLKIRSTKLEDSAMYFCASSYGQYNEQFFGPGTRLTVL.

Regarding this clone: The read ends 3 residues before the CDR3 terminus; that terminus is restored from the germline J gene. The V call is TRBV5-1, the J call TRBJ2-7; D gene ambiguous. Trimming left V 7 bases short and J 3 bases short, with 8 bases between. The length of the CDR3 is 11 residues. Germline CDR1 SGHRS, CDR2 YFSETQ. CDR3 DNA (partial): TGCGCCAGCCCAGTGGTCTACGAG. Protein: CASPVVYE. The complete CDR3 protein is CASPVVYEQYF.

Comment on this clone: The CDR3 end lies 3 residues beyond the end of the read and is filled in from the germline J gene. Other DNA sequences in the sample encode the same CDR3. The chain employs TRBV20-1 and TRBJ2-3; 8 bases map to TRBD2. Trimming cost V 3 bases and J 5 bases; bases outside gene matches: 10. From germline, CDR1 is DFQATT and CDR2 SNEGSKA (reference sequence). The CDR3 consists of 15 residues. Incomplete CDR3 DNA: TGCAGTGCTAGGGATGCTAGCGGGTTGGAAGATACG. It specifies CSARDASGLEDT. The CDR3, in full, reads CSARDASGLEDTQYF.

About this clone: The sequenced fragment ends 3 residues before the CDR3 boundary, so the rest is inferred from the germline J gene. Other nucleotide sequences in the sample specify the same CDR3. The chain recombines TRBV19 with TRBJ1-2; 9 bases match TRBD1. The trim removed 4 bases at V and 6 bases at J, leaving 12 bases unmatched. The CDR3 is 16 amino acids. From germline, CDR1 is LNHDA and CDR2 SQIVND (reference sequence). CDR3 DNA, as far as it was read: TGTGCCAGTAGTAAACAACCTTTTGGACAGGGGAATGGC. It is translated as CASSKQPFGQGNG. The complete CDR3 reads CASSKQPFGQGNGYTF.

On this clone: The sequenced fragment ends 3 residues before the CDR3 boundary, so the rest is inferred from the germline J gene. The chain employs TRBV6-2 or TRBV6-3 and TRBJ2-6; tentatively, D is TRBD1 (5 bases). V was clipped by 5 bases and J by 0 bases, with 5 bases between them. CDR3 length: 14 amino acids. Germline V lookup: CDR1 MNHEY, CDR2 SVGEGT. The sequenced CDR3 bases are TGTGCCAGCAGTAGGGGCTCTGGGGCCAACGTC. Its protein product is CASSRGSGANV. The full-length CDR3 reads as CASSRGSGANVLTF.

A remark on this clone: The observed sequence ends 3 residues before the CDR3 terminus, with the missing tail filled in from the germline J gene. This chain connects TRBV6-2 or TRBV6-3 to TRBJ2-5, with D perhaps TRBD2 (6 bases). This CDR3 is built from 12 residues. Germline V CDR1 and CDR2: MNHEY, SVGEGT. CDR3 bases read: TGTGCCAGCAGTTACTCGGCGGGAACC. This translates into CASSYSAGT. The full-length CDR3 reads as CASSYSAGTQYF.

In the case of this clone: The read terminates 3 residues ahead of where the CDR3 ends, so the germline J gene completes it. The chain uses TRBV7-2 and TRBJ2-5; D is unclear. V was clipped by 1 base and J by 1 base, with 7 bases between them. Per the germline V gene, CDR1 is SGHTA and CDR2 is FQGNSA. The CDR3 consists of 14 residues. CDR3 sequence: CASSLGQFQETQYF. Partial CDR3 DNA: TGTGCCAGCAGCTTAGGGCAGTTCCAAGAGACC.

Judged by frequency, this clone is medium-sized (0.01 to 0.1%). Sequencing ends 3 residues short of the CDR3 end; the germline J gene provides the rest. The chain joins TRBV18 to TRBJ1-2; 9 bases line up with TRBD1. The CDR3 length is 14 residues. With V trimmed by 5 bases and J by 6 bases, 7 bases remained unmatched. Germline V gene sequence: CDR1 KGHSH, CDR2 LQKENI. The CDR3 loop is CASSAQQGADGYTF. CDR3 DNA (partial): TGTGCCAGCTCAGCTCAACAGGGGGCGGATGGC. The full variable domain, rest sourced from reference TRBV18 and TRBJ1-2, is NAGVMQNPRHLVRRRGQEARLRCSPMKGHSHVYWYRQLPEEGLKFMVYLQKENIIDESGMPKERFSAEFPKEGPSILRIQQVVRGDSAAYFCASSAQQGADGYTFGSGTRLTVV.

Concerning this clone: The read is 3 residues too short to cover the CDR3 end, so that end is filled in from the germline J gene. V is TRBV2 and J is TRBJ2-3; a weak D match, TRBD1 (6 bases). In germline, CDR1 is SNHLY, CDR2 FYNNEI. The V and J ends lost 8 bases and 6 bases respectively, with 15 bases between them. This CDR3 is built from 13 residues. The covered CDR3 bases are TGTGCCAGCGGACAGCTTTGGGGCGATACG. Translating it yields CASGQLWGDT. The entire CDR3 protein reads CASGQLWGDTQYF.